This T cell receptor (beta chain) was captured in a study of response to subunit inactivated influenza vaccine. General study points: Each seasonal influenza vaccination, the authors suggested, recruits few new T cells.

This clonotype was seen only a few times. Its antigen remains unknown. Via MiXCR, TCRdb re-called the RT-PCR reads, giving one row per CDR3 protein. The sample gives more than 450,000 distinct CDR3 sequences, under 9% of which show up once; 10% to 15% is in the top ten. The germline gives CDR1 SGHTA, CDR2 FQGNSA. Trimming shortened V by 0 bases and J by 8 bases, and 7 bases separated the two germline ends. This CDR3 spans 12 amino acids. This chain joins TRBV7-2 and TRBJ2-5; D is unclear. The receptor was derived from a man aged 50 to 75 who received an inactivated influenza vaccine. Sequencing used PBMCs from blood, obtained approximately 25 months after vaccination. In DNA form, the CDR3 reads TGTGCCAGCAGCTTAGCGCGTAGTACCCAGTACTTC. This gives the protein CASSLARSTQYF. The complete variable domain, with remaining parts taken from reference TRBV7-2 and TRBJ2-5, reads GAGVSQSPSNKVTEKGKDVELRCDPISGHTALYWYRQSLGQGLEFLIYFQGNSAPDKSGLPSDRFSAERTGGSVSTLTIQRTQQEDSAVYLCASSLARSTQYFGPGTRLLVL.